A single sample is the source of the 11 T cell receptor beta chains below, sequenced in a study of CD8+CD57+ T cells in acquired aplastic anemia. TCR beta VDJ combinations and CDR3 sequences were profiled from genomic DNA. TCRdb reprocessed the reads via MiXCR and lists one record per CDR3 protein. The data hold fewer than 200,000 distinct CDR3 sequences, with under 55% observed a single time. Flow cytometry had shown expanded CD8+CD57+ cells in the patients chosen for sequencing. Sequences were obtained from sorted CD4+, CD8+, or CD8+CD57+ T cells (not recorded which) from PBMCs. The source of these receptors is a human donor with aplastic anemia.

This clonotype was observed many times. The V gene is TRBV6-5, the J gene TRBJ1-6, with 11 bases identical to TRBD1. In germline, CDR1 is MNHEY, CDR2 SVGAGI. V gave up 4 bases and J gave up 10 bases; unmatched junction bases: 6. The CDR3 extends over 15 amino acids. The CDR3 DNA is TGTGCCAGCAGTTCCCTCCGGGACAGGGGGTCACCCCTCCACTTT. It specifies CASSSLRDRGSPLHF.

A remark on this clonotype: A clone one base away is much larger, so this may be a read error. Since the CDR3 does not end with the conserved phenylalanine or tryptophan, this likely comes from a read error. In DNA form, the CDR3 reads TGTGCCAGCAGAACCACCGCCAACAGCAATCAGCCCCAGCATCTT. Its translation is CASRTTANSNQPQHL. This chain joins TRBV6-1 and TRBJ1-5; D gene uncertain. This CDR3 spans 15 amino acids. The V end lost 6 bases, the J end lost 1 base, and 13 bases lay between the germline ends. Germline-derived CDR1 and CDR2 are MNHNS and SASEGT.

This clonotype appeared many times. The chain links TRBV3-1 to TRBJ2-1, with unresolved D. Trimming cost V 1 base and J 5 bases, with 3 bases left between them. The CDR3 sequence is 12 residues long. In germline, CDR1 is LGHDT, CDR2 YNNKEL (reference sequence). CDR3 loop: CASSQVDNEQFF. In DNA, the CDR3 is TGTGCCAGCAGCCAAGTAGACAATGAGCAGTTCTTC.

With regard to this clonotype: Possible read error: a much larger clone is one base away. The DNA of the CDR3 is TGCGCCAGCAGCCAAGCAGGGACAGGGCTTGCTAGGAGCTACACCTTC. This codes for CASSQAGTGLARSYTF. The chain combines TRBV4-1 with TRBJ1-2, with 9 nucleotides matching TRBD1. V was pared by 1 base and J by 9 bases, with 12 bases of the junction left unmatched. CDR1 is MGHRA and CDR2 is YSYEKL in the germline V gene. CDR3 length: 16 amino acids.

This clonotype was seen only a few times. This may come from a read error, since a much larger clone is one base off. The chain links TRBV14 to TRBJ2-7; D is unresolved. Trimming stripped 2 bases from V and 4 bases from J, with 9 bases between. The CDR3 loop spans 13 amino acids. Germline V lookup: CDR1 SGHDN, CDR2 FVKESK. CDR3 DNA: TGTGCCAGCAGCCAAAAGCCGGGTTACGAGCAGTACTTC. Its translation: CASSQKPGYEQYF.

This clonotype was counted at least ten times. V usage is TRBV11-1 and J usage is TRBJ1-6, with D maybe TRBD1 (5 bases). Germline V gene sequence: CDR1 SGHAT, CDR2 FQDESV (reference sequence). Trimming shortened V by 6 bases and J by 1 base, and 25 bases separated the two germline ends. The CDR3 is 20 residues long. The CDR3 nucleotides are TGTGCCAGCAGGGTTAAACCGGGACTTTCCGACAGATCCTATAATTCACCCCTCCACTTT. This sequence encodes CASRVKPGLSDRSYNSPLHF.

This sequence joins TRBV5-1 and TRBJ2-2; 10 positions match TRBD1. Germline V gene data show CDR1 as SGHRS and CDR2 as YFSETQ. This CDR3 has 17 residues. The V and J ends lost 4 bases and 3 bases, in that order; junction bases with no gene match: 9. Here the CDR3 reads CASSGGTGARHTGELFF. As DNA, the CDR3 is TGCGCCAGCAGCGGAGGGACAGGGGCGCGACACACCGGGGAGCTGTTTTTT.

This clonotype has only one observation. The chain carries TRBV2 and TRBJ1-2, with 7 bases that match TRBD1. The CDR3 is 13 residues long. Trimming removed 4 bases from V and 12 bases from J; junction bases left unmatched: 11. Germline V gene sequence: CDR1 SNHLY, CDR2 FYNNEI. The CDR3 loop is CASSGRTGTGNTF. For the CDR3, the DNA is TGTGCCAGCAGTGGCAGGACAGGAACTGGAAACACCTTC.

The chain joins TRBV5-6 to TRBJ2-3; D gene uncertain. Germline values: CDR1 SGHDT, CDR2 YYEEEE. Trimming shortened V by 2 bases and J by 4 bases, and 11 bases separated the two germline ends. This CDR3 comprises 14 residues. This CDR3 is CASSFGSLADTQYF. CDR3 coding DNA: TGTGCCAGCAGCTTCGGCAGTCTCGCAGATACGCAGTATTTT.

V usage is TRBV9 and J usage is TRBJ2-3; no definite D call. Trimming shortened V by 3 bases and J by 0 bases, and 11 bases separated the two germline ends. Germline CDR1 reads SGDLS; CDR2 reads YYNGEE. The length of the CDR3 is 15 residues. The CDR3 spells CASSADEDSTDTQYF. The DNA for the CDR3 is TGTGCCAGCAGCGCCGACGAAGACAGCACAGATACGCAGTATTTT.

This chain links TRBV15 with TRBJ2-5; D not certain. Germline loops: CDR1 LNHNV, CDR2 YYDKDF (reference sequence). The CDR3 loop spans 14 amino acids. V lost 2 bases, J lost 4 bases, and 11 bases lay in between. CDR3 amino acids: CATSRSAFVETQYF. The CDR3 bases are TGTGCCACCAGCAGATCGGCGTTTGTAGAGACCCAGTACTTC. The full variable domain, with the rest looked up from reference TRBV15 and TRBJ2-5, is DAMVIQNPRYQVTQFGKPVTLSCSQTLNHNVMYWYQQKSSQAPKLLFHYYDKDFNNEADTPDNFQSRRPNTSFCFLDIRSPGLGDTAMYLCATSRSAFVETQYFGPGTRLLVL.